What follows are 31 T cell receptor beta chains derived from one specimen sequenced in a study of blood T cell repertoires in COVID-19. Assay: immunoSEQ multiplex PCR; the TCRdb copy retains only in-frame clones and omits some. The sample consists of some 71,000 clones, more than 65% of them appearing once. The sequenced material came from peripheral blood. The receptors here all came from a woman in her seventies with acute or convalescent COVID-19.

Written as DNA, the CDR3 is TGTGCCACCACCTATGACAGGGGGGACTACGAGCAGTACTTC. Its protein is CATTYDRGDYEQYF. This sequence joins TRBV28 and TRBJ2-7; 9 bases line up with TRBD1. In germline, CDR1 is MDHEN, CDR2 SYDVKM. The CDR3 totals 14 residues. The J segment lost 3 bases and the V segment lost 10 bases, leaving 10 bases of the junction unmatched.

V is TRBV27 and J is TRBJ2-1, with D perhaps TRBD1 (5 bases). The CDR3 contains 15 residues. V was clipped by 3 bases and J by 2 bases, with 11 bases between them. Germline CDR1 reads MNHEY; CDR2 reads SMNVEV (reference sequence). The CDR3 sequence is CASSLGREAYNEQFF. The DNA for the CDR3 is TGTGCCAGCAGTTTGGGCAGGGAAGCCTACAATGAGCAGTTCTTC.

The table lists this clone with a few counts. The gene calls are TRBV10-3 and TRBJ2-3, with D possibly being TRBD1 (5 bases). CDR1 is ENHRY, CDR2 SYGVKD, per germline. The CDR3 loop spans 12 amino acids. The V end was cut by 6 bases, the J end by 3 bases, with 7 bases between. The CDR3 bases are TGTGCCATCAGACAGGAGACAGATACGCAGTATTTT. Its translation: CAIRQETDTQYF.

A single count supports this clone. This chain connects TRBV10-3 to TRBJ2-2, with a possible D match to TRBD2 (5 bases). CDR3 length equals 18 residues. V lost 0 bases to trimming and J lost 7 bases, with 21 bases between them. Germline V gene data show CDR1 as ENHRY and CDR2 as SYGVKD. The CDR3 reads CAISESRLPGPGIGELFF. The CDR3 DNA follows: TGTGCCATCAGTGAGTCCCGACTCCCGGGCCCCGGGATCGGGGAGCTGTTTTTT.

V is TRBV4-1 and J is TRBJ2-3; 8 positions agree with TRBD2. V lost 0 bases to trimming and J lost 4 bases; unmatched junction nucleotides: 9. The germline V gene encodes CDR1 MGHRA and CDR2 YSYEKL. The CDR3 runs to 17 residues. CDR3 in DNA: TGCGCCAGCAGCCAAGATTTCGGGGCGGGGGGTTCAGATACGCAGTATTTT. It encodes CASSQDFGAGGSDTQYF.

This sequence joins TRBV12-5 and TRBJ2-2, with 11 bases identical to TRBD2. The V gene's germline CDR1 is LGHNT and CDR2 FRNRAP. The length of the CDR3 is 19 residues. The V segment lost 0 bases and the J segment 4 bases; nucleotides outside the gene matches: 10. The CDR3: CASGLVLSPLAGGTGELFF. The CDR3 DNA reads as TGTGCTAGTGGTTTGGTACTCTCCCCCCTAGCGGGAGGCACCGGGGAGCTGTTTTTT.

This clone was counted between two and nine times. The genes are TRBV6-1 and TRBJ1-1, with TRBD1 matching over 9 bases. This CDR3 has 16 residues. The ends lost 2 bases at V and 1 base at J; junction bases unmatched: 5. Germline-derived CDR1 and CDR2 are MNHNS and SASEGT. CDR3 sequence (DNA): TGTGCCAGCAGTGAACAACCACAGGGGGCGAACACTGAAGCTTTCTTT. Translation gives CASSEQPQGANTEAFF.

The genes are TRBV2 and TRBJ1-5, with TRBD1 identical over 8 bases. The CDR3 covers 15 residues. CDR1 and CDR2 from the germline V gene are SNHLY and FYNNEI. J gave up 7 bases and V 6 bases, and 11 bases lay outside the gene matches. CDR3 sequence (DNA): TGTGCCAGCAGCGGACAGGGATTAGAGGGACAGCCCCAGCATTTT. This translates into CASSGQGLEGQPQHF.

The CDR3 loop reads CASFPGQGAYGYTF. The CDR3 nucleotides are TGTGCCAGCTTCCCGGGACAGGGGGCATATGGCTACACCTTC. The gene calls are TRBV28 and TRBJ1-2; 12 bases are shared with TRBD1. Trimming took 8 bases from V and 5 from J; bases not matched to a gene: 6. CDR1 is MDHEN and CDR2 is SYDVKM in the germline V gene. CDR3 length: 14 residues.

This chain uses TRBV20-1 with TRBJ2-5, with 7 bases aligning to TRBD2. This CDR3 spans 14 amino acids. With V trimmed by 3 bases and J by 4 bases, 8 bases remained unmatched. Germline loops: CDR1 DFQATT, CDR2 SNEGSKA (reference sequence). CDR3 sequence reads: CSASEGSGGETQYF. CDR3 DNA: TGCAGTGCTAGTGAGGGATCGGGGGGAGAGACCCAGTACTTC.

The gene calls are TRBV7-9 and TRBJ2-7, with 9 positions matching TRBD1. Germline V gives CDR1 SEHNR, CDR2 FQNEAQ (reference sequence). V lost 2 bases, J lost 2 bases, and 4 bases stayed unmatched. This CDR3 region has 15 residues. The CDR3 protein is CASSLSGQGAYEQYF. The CDR3 nucleotides read TGTGCCAGCAGCTTATCGGGACAGGGAGCCTACGAGCAGTACTTC. The whole variable domain, filled in from reference TRBV7-9 and TRBJ2-7, reads DTGVSQNPRHKITKRGQNVTFRCDPISEHNRLYWYRQTLGQGPEFLTYFQNEAQLEKSRLLSDRFSAERPKGSFSTLEIQRTEQGDSAMYLCASSLSGQGAYEQYFGPGTRLTVT.

The CDR3 region is CASSYRGLTGELFF. CDR3 coding DNA: TGTGCCAGCAGTTACAGAGGACTGACCGGGGAGCTGTTTTTT. The V gene is TRBV6-5, the J gene TRBJ2-2, with a tentative D call TRBD2 (5 bases). Trimming left V 2 bases short and J 5 bases short, with 9 bases between. The germline gives CDR1 MNHEY, CDR2 SVGAGI. CDR3 size: 14 residues.

The chain joins TRBV10-3 to TRBJ2-3, with unresolved D. The V end was cut by 1 base, the J end by 3 bases, with 11 bases between. Germline CDR1 is ENHRY and CDR2 is SYGVKD. This CDR3 spans 15 amino acids. The chain's CDR3 is CAISELDSRTDTQYF. The CDR3 coding sequence is TGTGCCATCAGTGAGTTGGATAGCCGAACAGATACGCAGTATTTT.

The chain recombines TRBV19 with TRBJ2-1, with D hard to call. Germline V gene data show CDR1 as LNHDA and CDR2 as SQIVND (reference sequence). The length of the CDR3 is 15 residues. Trimming shortened V by 3 bases and J by 0 bases, and 9 bases separated the two germline ends. The CDR3 loop is CASSIEDYSYNEQFF. The CDR3 DNA is TGTGCCAGTAGTATTGAGGATTACTCCTACAATGAGCAGTTCTTC.

Regarding this clone: Relative to the germline gene, one junction end is altered; a read error may explain this. This chain links TRBV6-2 or TRBV6-3 with TRBJ2-5, with D perhaps matching TRBD1 (6 bases). This CDR3 contains 14 residues. Germline V gene sequence: CDR1 MNHEY, CDR2 SVGEGT. The CDR3 DNA reads as TGTGCCAGCAGGCCTGACTGGGGGCAAGAAACCCAGTACTTC. Translated: CASRPDWGQETQYF.

This clone was counted only a few times. The CDR3: CASSVGSAVGGELFF. The DNA for the CDR3 is TGTGCCAGCAGTGTCGGGTCAGCCGTCGGCGGGGAGCTGTTTTTT. The chain is built from TRBV6-4 and TRBJ2-2; D is ambiguous. The CDR3 extends over 15 amino acids. CDR1 is MRHNA and CDR2 is SNTAGT in the germline V gene. Trimming pared 4 bases from V and 7 bases from J, leaving 16 bases between.

J is TRBJ2-3 and V is TRBV30; 8 bases are shared with TRBD1. Germline assignment: CDR1 GTSNPN and CDR2 SVGIG (reference sequence). J gave up 3 bases and V 7 bases, and 6 bases lay outside the gene matches. There are 13 residues in the CDR3. The CDR3 sequence is CASGQGFTDTQYF. The CDR3 bases are TGTGCCTCTGGACAGGGTTTTACAGATACGCAGTATTTT.

The V call is TRBV28, the J call TRBJ2-3; the D gene is possibly TRBD1 (5 bases). The CDR3 extends over 15 amino acids. V was trimmed by 4 bases and J by 4 bases, leaving 15 bases between them. The V gene's germline CDR1 is MDHEN and CDR2 SYDVKM. This chain's CDR3 is CASSSPSPGSDTQYF. The CDR3 region has the DNA TGTGCCAGCAGTTCGCCCTCTCCAGGGTCAGATACGCAGTATTTT.

The V call is TRBV11-3, the J call TRBJ2-7; tentative D call: TRBD1 (6 bases). CDR3 length equals 13 residues. From germline, CDR1 is SGHNT and CDR2 YENEEA. V was cut by 4 bases and J by 3 bases, with 10 bases left in between. As DNA, the CDR3 is TGTGCCAGCAGCTCGGACAGAAACTACGAGCAGTACTTC. It codes for CASSSDRNYEQYF.

J is TRBJ2-3 and V is TRBV27; D might be TRBD2 (6 bases). V was pared by 5 bases and J by 0 bases, with 15 bases between. Germline assignment: CDR1 MNHEY and CDR2 SMNVEV (reference sequence). The CDR3 has 16 amino acids. The CDR3 region is CASSPGGGRSTDTQYF. CDR3 in DNA: TGTGCCAGCAGTCCCGGTGGGGGGAGGAGCACAGATACGCAGTATTTT.

DNA for the CDR3: TGTGCCAGCAGCTTAGGAGAGGGAAGGAAGAACTATGGCTACACCTTC. Translation gives CASSLGEGRKNYGYTF. V gene TRBV11-1 combines with J gene TRBJ1-2; D is uncertain. The CDR3 extends over 16 amino acids. Germline values: CDR1 SGHAT, CDR2 FQDESV (reference sequence). Trimming shortened V by 1 base and J by 2 bases, and 14 bases separated the two germline ends.

The rearrangement joins TRBV6-5 to TRBJ1-1, with D unresolved. The length of the CDR3 is 12 residues. Germline V gene sequence: CDR1 MNHEY, CDR2 SVGAGI. V lost 6 bases and J 6 bases, leaving 11 bases between the germline ends. DNA for the CDR3: TGTGCCAGCAGGGCCATCGGGGCTGAAGCTTTCTTT. Translating gives CASRAIGAEAFF.

The chain couples TRBV7-8 to TRBJ2-7; 9 positions agree with TRBD1. Germline V gene sequence: CDR1 SGHVS, CDR2 FQNEAQ. The CDR3 is 16 amino acids. The ends lost 4 bases at V and 3 bases at J; junction bases unmatched: 10. As DNA, the CDR3 is TGTGCCAGCAGCTCGGACAGGGGCCCCGCTTACTACGAGCAGTACTTC. The encoded protein is CASSSDRGPAYYEQYF. Filled out from reference TRBV7-8 and TRBJ2-7, the complete variable domain reads GAGVSQSPRYKVAKRGQDVALRCDPISGHVSLFWYQQALGQGPEFLTYFQNEAQLDKSGLPSDRFFAERPEGSVSTLKIQRTQQEDSAVYLCASSSDRGPAYYEQYFGPGTRLTVT.

The CDR3: CASSIARGGQPQHF. The CDR3 DNA reads TGTGCCAGTAGTATAGCCAGGGGCGGTCAGCCCCAGCATTTT. The V call is TRBV19, the J call TRBJ1-5, with D possibly TRBD1 on 6 matching bases. The ends were cut back, 1 base at V and 6 bases at J, with 10 bases in the middle. The V gene's germline CDR1 is LNHDA and CDR2 SQIVND (reference sequence). The CDR3 is 14 amino acids.

This chain links TRBV7-2 with TRBJ1-1, with a weak D call TRBD1 (6 bases). Germline loops: CDR1 SGHTA, CDR2 FQGNSA. The CDR3 is 14 amino acids. V dropped 5 bases and J dropped 3 bases, with 13 bases sitting between them. Here the CDR3 reads CASSQLGGDTEAFF. The DNA of the CDR3 is TGTGCCAGCAGCCAACTAGGGGGGGACACTGAAGCTTTCTTT.

The V call is TRBV19, the J call TRBJ1-1, with D unclear. Germline-derived CDR1 and CDR2 are LNHDA and SQIVND (reference sequence). V was clipped by 5 bases and J by 4 bases, with 17 bases between them. The CDR3 runs 15 residues. Here the CDR3 reads CASSPFGVLSTEAFF. The CDR3, as DNA: TGTGCCAGTAGTCCCTTCGGGGTACTGAGCACTGAAGCTTTCTTT.

The gene calls are TRBV6-5 and TRBJ1-1, with D possibly TRBD1 on 6 matching bases. Germline CDR1 is MNHEY and CDR2 is SVGAGI. V was trimmed by 6 bases and J by 5 bases, leaving 13 bases between them. The CDR3 length is 13 residues. The CDR3 DNA follows: TGTGCCAGCAGCCGACCAGGGGATACTGAAGCTTTCTTT. Amino acids: CASSRPGDTEAFF.

CDR3 residues: CASSLAYAPNTGELFF. CDR3 nucleotide sequence: TGTGCCAGCAGCTTGGCCTACGCACCTAACACCGGGGAGCTGTTTTTT. The chain combines TRBV5-4 with TRBJ2-2; D uncertain. CDR3 length equals 16 residues. The V gene's germline CDR1 is SGHNT and CDR2 YYREEE (reference sequence). Trimming took 0 bases from V and 2 from J, leaving 11 bases between them.

The chain recombines TRBV5-8 with TRBJ2-5; D is perhaps TRBD1 (6 bases). V dropped 4 bases and J dropped 1 base, with 14 bases sitting between them. Looked up from germline, CDR1 is SGHTS and CDR2 is YDEGEE. The CDR3 sequence is 15 residues long. The CDR3 reads CASSRGQGLQETQYF. CDR3 DNA: TGTGCCAGCAGCCGCGGCCAGGGGCTCCAAGAGACCCAGTACTTC.

The chain joins TRBV15 to TRBJ2-1, with a tentative D call TRBD2 (5 bases). This CDR3 comprises 14 residues. The V and J ends lost 0 bases and 9 bases respectively, with 12 bases between them. Germline CDR1 is LNHNV and CDR2 is YYDKDF (reference sequence). The CDR3 sequence is CATSRDWEPSEQFF. CDR3 nucleotide sequence: TGTGCCACCAGCAGAGATTGGGAGCCGAGTGAGCAGTTCTTC.

This clone was found once. The CDR3 region is CATSTSGWEQYF. For the CDR3, the DNA is TGTGCCACCAGCACCTCAGGGTGGGAGCAGTACTTC. The chain employs TRBV15 and TRBJ2-7, with D possibly matching TRBD1 (5 bases). Trimming pared 4 bases from V and 7 bases from J, leaving 11 bases between. Germline lookup yields CDR1 LNHNV and CDR2 YYDKDF (reference sequence). The CDR3 consists of 12 residues.